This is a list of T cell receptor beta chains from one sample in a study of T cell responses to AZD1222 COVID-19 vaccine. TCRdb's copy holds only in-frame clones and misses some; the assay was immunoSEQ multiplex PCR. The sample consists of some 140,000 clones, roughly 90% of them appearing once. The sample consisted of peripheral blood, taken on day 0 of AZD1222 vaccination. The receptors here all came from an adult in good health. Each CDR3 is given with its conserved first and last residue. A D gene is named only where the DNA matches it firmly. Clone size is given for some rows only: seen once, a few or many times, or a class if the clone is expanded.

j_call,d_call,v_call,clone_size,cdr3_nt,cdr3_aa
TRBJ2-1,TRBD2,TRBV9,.,TGTGCCAGCAGCGAGGGTGGCGGACTAGGGGATGAGCAGTTCTTC,CASSEGGGLGDEQFF
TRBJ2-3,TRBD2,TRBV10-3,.,TGTGCCATCAGTCTTGCTAGCGGGGCGAGCACAGATACGCAGTATTTT,CAISLASGASTDTQYF
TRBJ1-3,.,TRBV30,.,TGTGCCTGGACCGAGGACGCTTTTTCTGGAAACACCATATATTTT,CAWTEDAFSGNTIYF
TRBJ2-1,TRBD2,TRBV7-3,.,TGTGCCAGCAGCTCTCCTAGCGGGAGAGATAGGGATGAGCAGTTCTTC,CASSSPSGRDRDEQFF
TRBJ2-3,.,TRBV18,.,TGTGCCAGCTCACCACTTAAACAGGCCGTGGATACGCAGTATTTT,CASSPLKQAVDTQYF
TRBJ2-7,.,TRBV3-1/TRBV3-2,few,TGTGCCAGCAGCCAAGAGGGCAGGGCAAGCAACGAGCAGTACTTC,CASSQEGRASNEQYF
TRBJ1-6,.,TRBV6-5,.,TGTGCCAGCAGTTACTCGGACAGTGGAAATTCACCCCTCCACTTT,CASSYSDSGNSPLHF
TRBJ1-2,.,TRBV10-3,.,TGTGCCACCACCCAGGCCGACTATGGCTACACCTTC,CATTQADYGYTF
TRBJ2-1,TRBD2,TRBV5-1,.,TGCGCCAGCAGCTTGACTAGCGGGATAGCGGCATACAATGAGCAGTTCTTC,CASSLTSGIAAYNEQFF
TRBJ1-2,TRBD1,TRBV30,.,TGTGCCTGGAACAGGGGCTATGGCTACACCTTC,CAWNRGYGYTF
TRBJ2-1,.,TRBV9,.,TGTGCCAGCAGCGTAGCCGGGGGAGGCTGGTACAATGAGCAGTTCTTC,CASSVAGGGWYNEQFF
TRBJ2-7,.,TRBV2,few,TGTGCCAGCAGTGAAAGTTGGACGGGCGACTACGAGCAGTACTTC,CASSESWTGDYEQYF
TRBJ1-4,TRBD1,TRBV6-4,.,TGTGCCACTCCGGGGGGACAGTCTAATGAAAAACTGTTTTTT,CATPGGQSNEKLFF
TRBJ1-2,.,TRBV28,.,TGTGCCAGCAGCGGACAGCACTATGGCTACACCTTC,CASSGQHYGYTF
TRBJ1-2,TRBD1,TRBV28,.,TGTGCCAGCAGTTTACCAGGGGGAGGCTACACCTTC,CASSLPGGGYTF
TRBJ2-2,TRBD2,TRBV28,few,TGTGCCAGCCTCCGAGCGGGGCCCGGGGAGCTGTTTTTT,CASLRAGPGELFF
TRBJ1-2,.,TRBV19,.,TGTGCCAGTAGTAGTCTAACGGCGGACAACTATGGCTACACCTTC,CASSSLTADNYGYTF
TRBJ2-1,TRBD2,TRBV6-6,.,TGTGCCAGCAGCCCTAGCGGGACCTACAATGAGCAGTTCTTC,CASSPSGTYNEQFF
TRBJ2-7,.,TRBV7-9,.,TGTGCCAGCAGCTTGTCCGGGACTTTTAACTACGAGCAGTACTTC,CASSLSGTFNYEQYF
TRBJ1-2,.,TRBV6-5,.,TGTGCCAGCAGTTACTCGACAGGAGGGAGTAACTATGGCTACACCTTC,CASSYSTGGSNYGYTF
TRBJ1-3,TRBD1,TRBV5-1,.,TGCGCCAGCAGCGCGAGGGGTCCAGGGGGCTCTACCGGAAACACCATATATTTT,CASSARGPGGSTGNTIYF
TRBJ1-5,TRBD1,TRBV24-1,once,TGTGCCACCAGTGACTACAGGGGCGATCAGCCCCAGCATTTT,CATSDYRGDQPQHF
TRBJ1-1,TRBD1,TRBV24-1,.,TGTGCCACCAGTGATACAGGGGATACGTCTGAAGCTTTCTTT,CATSDTGDTSEAFF
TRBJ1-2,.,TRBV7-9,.,TGTGCCAGCAGCTACTTATTCGAAGGTTTGGGTGGGGGCTATGGCTACACCTTC,CASSYLFEGLGGGYGYTF
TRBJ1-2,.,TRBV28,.,TGTGCCAGCAGTTTATGGATCGATCGGCCAGGAAAATACACCTTC,CASSLWIDRPGKYTF
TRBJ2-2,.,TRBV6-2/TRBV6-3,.,TGTGCCAGCAGTTACGGCACTAGCGGGGAGCTGTTTTTT,CASSYGTSGELFF
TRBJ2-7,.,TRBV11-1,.,TGTGCCAGCAGCCCCGGGCCCAGGAGGCACTACGAGCAGTACTTC,CASSPGPRRHYEQYF
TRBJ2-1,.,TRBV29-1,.,TGCAGCGCGGGGGCCGGGACGGGGCTCGAAAAGCAGTTCTTC,CSAGAGTGLEKQFF
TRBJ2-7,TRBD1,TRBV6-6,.,TGTGCCAGCAGTTGGGACAGGGTCCACGAGCAGTACTTC,CASSWDRVHEQYF
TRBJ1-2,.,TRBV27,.,TGTGCCAGCAGTTCCGGCTGGGGCTACACCTTC,CASSSGWGYTF
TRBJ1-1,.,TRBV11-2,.,TGTGCCAGCAGCTTGGCAGTACACATGAACACTGAAGCTTTCTTT,CASSLAVHMNTEAFF
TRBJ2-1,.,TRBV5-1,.,TGCGCCAGCAGCTCGCGTCCGGGTCCCGCCGGGGATGAGCAGTTCTTC,CASSSRPGPAGDEQFF